A selection of T cell receptor beta chains follows, all from one sample in a study of blood T cells in healthy people across ages. TCRdb recomputed calls from the 5' RACE reads with MiXCR, one row per CDR3 protein. The sample yields 1.5 million to 2 million distinct CDR3 sequences, 40% to 55% seen once. The sample comprised blood. The receptors originated from a woman aged 40 to 55 in good health. CDR3s include the opening cysteine and the closing phenylalanine or tryptophan.

>TRBJ1-6|TRBV20-1
CSARDRPGSPLHF
>TRBJ2-1|TRBV20-1
CSARGVAGGYNEQFF
>TRBJ2-3|TRBV15
CATSRELAGGGDTQYF
>TRBJ2-1|TRBV4-1
CATNPEFGRRYNEQFF
>TRBJ2-1|TRBV4-3
CASSQNRVLAGGRANEQFF
>TRBJ1-1|TRBV7-2
CASSLESRGNTEAFF
>TRBJ2-3|TRBV20-1
CSASMADADTQYF
>TRBJ2-5|TRBV20-1
CSAREFRGTSETQYF
>NA|TRBV20-1
CSASKTGGFETQYF
>TRBJ1-4|TRBV7-2
CASSLDWEKLFF
>TRBJ2-5|TRBV5-1
CASSSRVRGGRETQYF
>TRBJ1-6|TRBV27
CASSLLGRRNSPLHF
>TRBJ1-5|TRBV6-1
CASSGQGSRSNQPQHF
>TRBJ2-4|TRBV4-2
CASSTGTAKNIQYF
>TRBJ2-1|TRBV5-1
CASSFRTSLVNGQFF
>NA|TRBV20-1
CSARKQVNAYEQYF
>NA|TRBV15
CATSRELGLAGYEQYF
>TRBJ2-1|TRBV6-5
CASSYYRLAGEVNEQFF
>TRBJ2-1|TRBV7-9
CASSQTKARPSGGYNEQFF
>TRBJ1-2|TRBV5-4
CASSLRGQYGGYTF
>TRBJ2-7|TRBV27
CASSLVDARDEQYF
>TRBJ2-6|TRBV28
CASNSGLPSGANVLTF
>TRBJ2-1|TRBV20-1
CSARGASGEVVYNEQFF
>TRBJ1-4|TRBV24-1
CATSEPPGQGESGEKLFF
>TRBJ2-5|TRBV5-1
CASSLLGGFKETQYF
>TRBJ2-4|TRBV10-2
CASEQPGQGAKNIQYF
>TRBJ2-2|TRBV6-2/TRBV6-3
CASTQGSYGELFF
>TRBJ1-2|TRBV5-1
CASSLASRARGYTF
>TRBJ2-7|TRBV29-1
CSVTSGKKPYNEQYF
>TRBJ1-2|TRBV5-1
CASSSHPGTGLFGYTF
>TRBJ1-2|TRBV3-1
CASSPGTGGSLVYGYTF
>TRBJ2-7|TRBV27
CASSLGLNYEQYF
>NA|TRBV4-2
CASSSSRTSGGMETQYF
>TRBJ2-3|TRBV21-1
CASSKVGRGGTDTQYF
>TRBJ2-5|TRBV5-1
CASSDGAPLRETQYF
>TRBJ2-3|TRBV15
CATSDFPSLTDTQYF
>TRBJ2-5|TRBV7-2
CASSSYTRETQYF
>TRBJ1-2|TRBV28
CASSSRLLIYDYTF
>TRBJ1-2|TRBV7-9
CASSPTRTSYGYGYTF
>TRBJ2-2|TRBV6-2/TRBV6-3
CASSYPDRSNTGELFF
>TRBJ2-1|TRBV7-6
CASSLGPGTSSYNEQFF
>TRBJ2-7|TRBV5-1
CASKVRPNYEQYF
>TRBJ1-5|TRBV12-3/TRBV12-4
CASSLGTGSRNQPQHF
>TRBJ2-5|TRBV4-3
CASSQDIGTLAVSETQYF
>TRBJ2-4|TRBV11-2
CASSLSRGRKQYF
>NA|TRBV9
CASSVDPGGGVEETQYF
>TRBJ2-7|TRBV6-6
CASSYDQYEQYF
>TRBJ1-4|TRBV14
CASSQLRQGFNEKLFF
>TRBJ2-5|TRBV3-1
CASSRRWTVPGEQYF
>TRBJ1-6|TRBV20-1
CSARPLSSYNSPLHF
>TRBJ2-1|TRBV12-3/TRBV12-4
CASSSQGPEQFF
>TRBJ2-1|TRBV7-2
CASSLPVIDEQFF